This is a list of T cell receptor beta chains from one sample in a study of T cell responses to AZD1222 COVID-19 vaccine. The assay was immunoSEQ multiplex PCR, and TCRdb's table has in-frame clones only and misses some. Of fewer than 200,000 clones listed, around 88% are singletons. The material was peripheral blood, obtained 28 days after the second AZD1222 dose. These TCRs come from an adult who received the AZD1222 COVID-19 vaccine. Each CDR3 is given with its conserved first and last residue. Each record gives: V gene, D gene, J gene, CDR3 length, clone size, CDR3 DNA, CDR3 protein. D genes are given only for firm matches. Size is omitted from some rows. Given values are once, few, many or a class for expanded clones.

TRBV11-2	-	TRBJ2-3	15	-	TGTGCCAGCAGCTCAAACATGGCTAGCACAGATACGCAGTATTTT	CASSSNMASTDTQYF
TRBV7-2	-	TRBJ1-3	14	-	TGTGCCAGCAGCAAACAGGGATCGGACAACACCATATATTTT	CASSKQGSDNTIYF
TRBV10-3	-	TRBJ1-3	12	-	TGTGCCATCAGTGACGCCCGAAACACCATATATTTT	CAISDARNTIYF
TRBV5-4	-	TRBJ1-4	16	-	TGTGCCAGCAGCTTGGCAGGGCGGGCAACTAATGAAAAACTGTTTTTT	CASSLAGRATNEKLFF
TRBV11-2	-	TRBJ2-3	11	-	TGTGCCAGCAGCCACGGGGCGTCGCAGTATTTT	CASSHGASQYF
TRBV28	TRBD1	TRBJ2-5	13	-	TGTGCCAGCAGGGGACAGGGAGGGGGGACCCAGTACTTC	CASRGQGGGTQYF
TRBV6-2/TRBV6-3	TRBD1	TRBJ2-7	16	once	TGTGCCAGCAGTTACTCTCCCGGACAGGGAACCTACGAGCAGTACTTC	CASSYSPGQGTYEQYF
TRBV4-1	-	TRBJ2-7	15	-	TGCGCCAGCAGCCAAGAAGCAAGGAGCTCCTACGAGCAGTACTTC	CASSQEARSSYEQYF
TRBV5-1	TRBD2	TRBJ2-2	16	-	TGCGCCAGCAGTCTTGAAGCGGGGGGGCCGACCGGGGAGCTGTTTTTT	CASSLEAGGPTGELFF
TRBV7-6	-	TRBJ1-1	14	-	TGTGCCAGCAGCTTAGGACTCAGGGACACTGAAGCTTTCTTT	CASSLGLRDTEAFF
TRBV10-1	-	TRBJ2-5	13	-	TGCGCCAGCAGTTCGCAAATACAAGAGACCCAGTACTTC	CASSSQIQETQYF
TRBV11-2	-	TRBJ1-6	16	-	TGTGCCAGCAGCCTTTGGCGCTGGGCAGATAATTCACCCCTCCACTTT	CASSLWRWADNSPLHF
TRBV3-1/TRBV3-2	-	TRBJ2-7	13	-	TGTGCCAGCAGTCCCTCGGGGGCCCCCGAGCAGTACTTC	CASSPSGAPEQYF
TRBV3-1/TRBV3-2	-	TRBJ2-1	13	-	TGTGCCAGCAGCCACCCCGGAGGGAGCGAGCAGTTCTTC	CASSHPGGSEQFF
TRBV20-1	-	TRBJ2-1	11	few	TGCAGTGCTAGAAGGGGGTGGGAGCAGTTCTTC	CSARRGWEQFF
TRBV2	TRBD1	TRBJ2-2	15	-	TGTGCCAGCAGTGGACAGGGGGTGGTCACCGGGGAGCTGTTTTTT	CASSGQGVVTGELFF
TRBV5-1	-	TRBJ1-2	14	-	TGCGCCAGCAGCTTGGAAGCCAGCAACTATGGCTACACCTTC	CASSLEASNYGYTF
TRBV5-1	TRBD1	TRBJ2-7	13	few	TGCGCCAGCAGCTTAGGACAGGTAGGCGAGCAGTACTTC	CASSLGQVGEQYF
TRBV19	TRBD2	TRBJ2-2	17	-	TGTGCCAGTAGTATATCCCAACTAGCGGGTTACGTGAGGGAGCTGTTTTTT	CASSISQLAGYVRELFF
TRBV3-1/TRBV3-2	-	TRBJ2-3	16	-	TGTGCCAGCAGCCAAGGACTACGGGCGGTTGCAGATACGCAGTATTTT	CASSQGLRAVADTQYF
TRBV4-2	-	TRBJ2-1	18	-	TGTGCCAGCAGCCAAGGGACCTATTTAGAGAGCTCCTACAATGAGCAGTTCTTC	CASSQGTYLESSYNEQFF
TRBV3-1/TRBV3-2	-	TRBJ2-4	15	-	TGTGCCAGCAGCCAAGATTGGGGGGATAAAAACATTCAGTACTTC	CASSQDWGDKNIQYF
TRBV29-1	-	TRBJ1-4	13	-	TGCAGCGTTGCAACGCTCGGGGGCGAAAAACTGTTTTTT	CSVATLGGEKLFF
TRBV18	-	TRBJ1-1	14	-	TGTGCCAGCTCCCCCCAACAGGGTAACACTGAAGCTTTCTTT	CASSPQQGNTEAFF
TRBV3-1/TRBV3-2	-	TRBJ1-1	14	-	TGTGCCAGCAGCCAAGAGGGCAGGGGCACTGAAGCTTTCTTT	CASSQEGRGTEAFF
TRBV4-3	TRBD1	TRBJ2-7	14	-	TGCGCCAGCAGCTTCGGGACAGGGAATTACGAGCAGTACTTC	CASSFGTGNYEQYF
TRBV19	-	TRBJ1-5	13	once	TGTGCCAGTAGTCCCCGAGGGGCTCAGCCCCAGCATTTT	CASSPRGAQPQHF
TRBV30	TRBD2	TRBJ2-1	14	-	TGTGCCTGGAGTGTACTAGGGCTAGCGGGGGGGATTTTCTTC	CAWSVLGLAGGIFF
TRBV10-3	-	TRBJ1-1	14	-	TGTGCCATCAGTGACAGGGGAGCCAACACTGAAGCTTTCTTT	CAISDRGANTEAFF
TRBV4-1	-	TRBJ2-1	17	-	TGCGCCAGCAGCCAATTAACCCGGCTAAGCTCCTACAATGAGCAGTTCTTC	CASSQLTRLSSYNEQFF
TRBV7-2	-	TRBJ1-5	13	-	TGTGCCAGCAGCTCACAGGCGAATCAGCCCCGGCATTTT	CASSSQANQPRHF
TRBV10-3	-	TRBJ2-2	15	-	TGTGCCACAAAGAGGCAGGGACTGAACACCGGGGAGCTGTTTTTT	CATKRQGLNTGELFF
TRBV2	-	TRBJ1-6	14	-	TGTGCCAGCAGTGAAACCAGGGAGAATTCACCCCTCCACTTT	CASSETRENSPLHF
TRBV5-1	TRBD1	TRBJ1-1	16	once	TGCGCCAGCAGCTTGGTGGGACAGGGCAAGGCCACTGAAGCTTTCTTT	CASSLVGQGKATEAFF
TRBV19	-	TRBJ1-5	15	once	TGTGCCAGTACCCCACGCGGGGTACGCAATCAGCCCCAGCATTTT	CASTPRGVRNQPQHF
TRBV5-1	TRBD1	TRBJ2-5	16	-	TGCGCCAGCAGCTTGGTATACAGGGGGCTGAGAGAGACCCAGTACTTC	CASSLVYRGLRETQYF
TRBV27	-	TRBJ2-7	13	-	TGTGCCAGCAGTTTACCGGGTGCTTACGAGCAGTACTTC	CASSLPGAYEQYF